This T cell receptor beta chain was sequenced in a study of response to subunit inactivated influenza vaccine listed by TCRdb under 2018. As for the study more broadly: To follow how T cells responded to a trivalent subunit inactivated influenza vaccine, the researchers relied on deep quantitative profiling of the T cell receptor repertoire. Study-wide findings and limitations: According to the authors, only a limited number of new T cells may be recruited by each seasonal influenza vaccination.

This clonotype was seen a handful of times. Its target antigen remains unknown. Per-base quality was not reported, and no clone a single base away is much larger than it. The method behind the library was RT-PCR. TCRdb lists the instrument as Illumina HiSeq 2500. The public reads were quality trimmed at Q25 with fastp and then assembled into clones with MiXCR by TCRdb, keeping productive beta chains. Every distinct CDR3 protein forms one entry, paired with its most common genes and DNA. The sample table records some 180,000 distinct CDR3 sequences; about 9.3% of these occur just once. The top ten clones comprise roughly a tenth of the sample. Spanning cysteine to phenylalanine, the CDR3 consists of 15 amino acids. Left in the record is the CDR3 DNA by itself, 45 bases read in frame from the first base. V drops 5 bases and J drops 7 bases, leaving 15 bases in between. Based on the germline V gene, the CDR1 and CDR2 sequences are SGHVS and FQNEAQ.

The clonotype originates from a middle-aged man who received an inactivated influenza vaccine. Donor details come from another sample of the same person, matched by shared clones. The chain links TRBV7-8 with TRBJ1-6; a weak D assignment points to TRBD1 (5 bases agree). The material sequenced was non-naive T cells sorted from PBMCs, taken on the day of vaccination. The cell subset or site label, read with the paper, signifies: memory T cell fraction. The CDR3 has the sequence CASSASGTGNSPLHF. The nucleotide sequence reads TGTGCCAGCAGCGCCTCCGGGACGGGGAATTCACCCCTCCACTTT.